This TCR beta chain comes out of a study of cytomegalovirus exposure and HLA in healthy donors. As regards this clone: The antigen remains undetermined.

A multiplex PCR was run with 60 Vbeta primers and 13 Jbeta primers. The protocol was immunoSEQ multiplex PCR, while the TCRdb copy is restricted to in-frame clones and leaves out a portion. The table has approximately 120,000 clones, 75% seen once. The CDR3 extends over 14 amino acids. Germline CDR1 MNHEY, CDR2 SMNVEV (reference sequence). V was cut by 6 bases and J by 2 bases, with 14 bases left in between. Notes on the study in general: A later analysis found that most CMV-associated TCR beta chains appeared HLA-restricted. Association with HLA alleles at 0.05 false discovery rate was found for around 17,000 TCR beta sequences in a later analysis. In a later analysis, common viral pathogens appeared linked to several of the most significant clusters.

There were likely unrecorded immune exposures, though donors were nominally healthy when sampled. The specimen was PBMCs. The clonotype was recovered from a young man in good health and CMV-seronegative. The chain employs TRBV27 and TRBJ2-7, with D tentatively TRBD2 (5 bases). The DNA for the CDR3 is TGTGCCAGCAGCAACGTGGCTAGCACCTACGAGCAGTACTTC. Translation: CASSNVASTYEQYF.